What follows are 32 T cell receptor beta chains derived from one specimen sequenced in a study of immune heterogeneity within non-small cell lung tumors. Bulk tumor genomic DNA (about 600 ng per sample) served as template. Biopsy collection occurred during surgery, with several far-apart biopsies per primary tumor. With untreated, newly diagnosed non-small cell lung cancer, the patients went on to undergo curative surgery. Amplifying TCR beta CDR3 involved multiplex PCR carried out with 32 V and 13 J primers. TCRdb reprocessed the multiplex PCR reads with MiXCR, giving one entry per CDR3 protein. In the table there are around 12,000 distinct CDR3 sequences, nearly 30% of which are singletons. The sample consisted of lung tumor tissue. These receptors originate from a woman in her 50s with non-small cell lung cancer.

This clonotype was seen many times. The rearrangement joins TRBV3-1 to TRBJ1-2, with no clear D. Deletions cut 2 bases from V and 8 bases from J, with 9 bases between. CDR3 length: 12 residues. Germline lookup yields CDR1 LGHDT and CDR2 YNNKEL (reference sequence). The CDR3 coding sequence is TGTGCCAGCAGCCAATCGATGCAGGGCTACACCTTC. Its translation is CASSQSMQGYTF.

In this sample, this clonotype turned up many times. In nucleotides, the CDR3 is TGTGCCTGCCATACGGGGGGCCCGGATACGCAGTATTTT. It specifies CACHTGGPDTQYF. The chain combines TRBV30 with TRBJ2-3; weak D call: TRBD2 (7 bases). In germline, CDR1 is GTSNPN, CDR2 SVGIG (reference sequence). The CDR3 length is 13 residues. Trimming stripped 6 bases from V and 6 bases from J, with 16 bases between.

V is TRBV11-3 and J is TRBJ2-2, with a possible D match to TRBD2 (6 bases). The germline V gene has CDR1 SGHNT and CDR2 YENEEA. The CDR3 contains 15 residues. Between the trimmed V and J ends, which lost 8 bases and 2 bases, there was a span of 15 bases. This CDR3 is CASGGWGENTGELFF. The CDR3 DNA reads as TGTGCCAGCGGGGGGTGGGGGGAAAACACCGGGGAGCTGTTTTTT.

This clonotype was recorded only once. The chain employs TRBV19 and TRBJ1-5; no firm D call. Germline CDR1 and CDR2: LNHDA and SQIVND (reference sequence). The CDR3 spans 12 residues. V dropped 8 bases and J dropped 8 bases, with 13 bases sitting between them. The DNA for the CDR3 is TGTGCCAGTGGCGACCCGGGAGAGCCCCAGCATTTT. It translates to CASGDPGEPQHF.

Points on this clonotype: A clone one base away is much larger, so this may be a read error. The chain links TRBV10-3 to TRBJ1-2, with D unclear. Germline CDR1 reads ENHRY; CDR2 reads SYGVKD. The CDR3 runs 13 residues. The CDR3 protein is CSISESSNYGYTF. CDR3 DNA sequence: TGTTCCATCAGCGAGTCCTCTAACTATGGCTACACCTTC.

This clonotype rates as large (0.1 to 1%). The chain is built from TRBV6-2 or TRBV6-3 and TRBJ2-1; 7 bases match TRBD2. V was pared by 5 bases and J by 3 bases, with 7 bases of the junction left unmatched. Germline CDR1 is MNHEY and CDR2 is SVGEGT. The CDR3 runs 15 residues. The CDR3 is CASSQPAGNYNEQFF. CDR3 DNA sequence: TGTGCCAGCAGTCAACCAGCGGGGAACTACAATGAGCAGTTCTTC.

A word on this clonotype: The junction departs from germline at one end; a sequencing error may be responsible. V usage is TRBV7-9 and J usage is TRBJ2-5; a weak D match, TRBD2 (7 bases). There are 12 residues in the CDR3. CDR1 SEHNR and CDR2 FQNEAQ come from the germline V gene (reference sequence). The CDR3 nucleotides are TGTGCCAGCAGCTTAGAACAGGGAGGGATCCACTTC. This encodes CASSLEQGGIHF. Using reference TRBV7-9 and TRBJ2-5 for the parts outside the CDR3, the full variable domain is DTGVSQNPRHKITKRGQNVTFRCDPISEHNRLYWYRQTLGQGPEFLTYFQNEAQLEKSRLLSDRFSAERPKGSFSTLEIQRTEQGDSAMYLCASSLEQGGIHFGPGTRLLVL.

This clonotype was counted only a few times. This chain connects TRBV7-2 to TRBJ2-7; D call uncertain. V lost 5 bases to trimming and J lost 4 bases, with 9 bases between them. This CDR3 has 12 residues. The germline V gene has CDR1 SGHTA and CDR2 FQGNSA. CDR3 sequence reads: CASSLSVYEQYF. DNA of the CDR3: TGTGCCAGCAGCCTCAGTGTATACGAGCAGTACTTC.

The chain employs TRBV19 and TRBJ2-2; 7 bases agree with TRBD2. This CDR3 region has 16 residues. The V gene's germline CDR1 is LNHDA and CDR2 SQIVND (reference sequence). Trimming at V came to 4 bases and at J to 4 bases, leaving 9 bases not matched to a gene. Here the CDR3 DNA reads TGTGCCAGTAGTAGGGCCACGGGGGGAGGCACCGGGGAGCTGTTTTTT. Its translation is CASSRATGGGTGELFF.

This clonotype is classed as medium-sized (0.01 to 0.1%). V is TRBV19 and J is TRBJ2-1, with a weak D call TRBD2 (6 bases). Deletions cut 6 bases from V and 4 bases from J, with 10 bases between. This CDR3 is 13 amino acids long. CDR1 and CDR2 (germline): LNHDA, SQIVND (reference sequence). As DNA, the CDR3 is TGTGCCAGTAGCGGGGGACCGTACAATGAGCAGTTCTTC. This codes for CASSGGPYNEQFF. The variable domain in full, completed from reference TRBV19 and TRBJ2-1, reads DGGITQSPKYLFRKEGQNVTLSCEQNLNHDAMYWYRQDPGQGLRLIYYSQIVNDFQKGDIAEGYSVSREKKESFPLTVTSAQKNPTAFYLCASSGGPYNEQFFGPGTRLTVL.

This clonotype was counted between two and nine times. This chain links TRBV7-6 with TRBJ2-1; D gene uncertain. The CDR3 is made up of 11 amino acids. The germline CDR1 and CDR2 sequences are SGHVS and FNYEAQ. V was clipped by 1 base and J by 7 bases, with 2 bases between them. In nucleotides, the CDR3 is TGTGCCAGCAGCTTAGGTAATGAGCAGTTCTTC. This gives the protein CASSLGNEQFF.

The V call is TRBV20-1, the J call TRBJ2-2; 11 nucleotides line up with TRBD1. CDR1 DFQATT and CDR2 SNEGSKA come from the germline V gene (reference sequence). Trimming took 1 base from V and 7 from J; bases not matched to a gene: 8. This CDR3 is built from 16 residues. The CDR3 DNA follows: TGCAGTGCTAGAGCCGGACAGGGGGCTAGGGGCGGGGAGCTGTTTTTT. Translated, it gives CSARAGQGARGGELFF.

This rearrangement joins TRBV7-8 to TRBJ1-3; the D is unclear. This CDR3 comprises 17 residues. Per the germline V gene, CDR1 is SGHVS and CDR2 is FQNEAQ. Deletions cut 5 bases from V and 0 bases from J, with 17 bases between. This CDR3 is CASSPRTLDDSGNTIYF. In DNA, the CDR3 is TGTGCCAGCAGCCCACGGACCCTAGACGACTCTGGAAACACCATATATTTT.

This clonotype was seen ten or more times. This chain links TRBV20-1 with TRBJ1-1, with D possibly being TRBD1 (5 bases). From germline, CDR1 is DFQATT and CDR2 SNEGSKA (reference sequence). The CDR3 length is 14 residues. V lost 6 bases to trimming and J lost 1 base, with 15 bases between them. This CDR3 is CSAKMGGKNTEAFF. CDR3 DNA: TGCAGTGCCAAGATGGGGGGGAAGAACACTGAAGCTTTCTTT.

Note on this clonotype: A much larger clone differs from this one at a single base, so this may be a read error. For the CDR3, the DNA is TGTGCCTGGAGTACCGACAGGTCTGAAGCTTTCTTT. Protein product: CAWSTDRSEAFF. This chain joins TRBV30 and TRBJ1-1, with D perhaps matching TRBD1 (6 bases). V lost 2 bases and J lost 6, with 10 bases in between. The CDR3 contains 12 residues. CDR1 is GTSNPN, CDR2 SVGIG, per germline (reference sequence).

Note on this clonotype: A read error may explain this, as a much larger clone is one base away. The V gene is TRBV28, the J gene TRBJ1-2, with unresolved D. The CDR3 consists of 13 residues. Germline assignment: CDR1 MDHEN and CDR2 SYDVKM. Trimming shortened V by 10 bases and J by 5 bases, and 17 bases separated the two germline ends. CDR3 DNA sequence: TGTGCCACCTGGAGAGGCCCAATTTATGGCTACACCTTC. Translated, it gives CATWRGPIYGYTF.

This clonotype is termed medium-sized (0.01 to 0.1%). This chain connects TRBV6-1 to TRBJ1-2; D is uncertain. The CDR3 covers 13 residues. The V gene lost 5 bases and the J gene lost 3 bases, with 10 bases spanning the gap. Germline values: CDR1 MNHNS, CDR2 SASEGT. The CDR3 protein is CASSLRVDYGYTF. Written as DNA, the CDR3 is TGTGCCAGCAGTCTCCGGGTCGACTATGGCTACACCTTC.

This chain uses TRBV6-5 with TRBJ1-6; D is uncertain. The length of the CDR3 is 15 residues. Germline loops: CDR1 MNHEY, CDR2 SVGAGI. Trimming shortened V by 3 bases and J by 7 bases, and 13 bases separated the two germline ends. In DNA form, the CDR3 reads TGTGCCAGCAGTTATCAGTCGACGGAGAATTCACCCCTCCACTTT. It yields the protein CASSYQSTENSPLHF.

The rearrangement joins TRBV5-4 to TRBJ1-4; D call uncertain. The germline V and J ends were trimmed by 0 bases and 7 bases, with 13 bases remaining between them. The CDR3 length is 15 residues. The germline V gene has CDR1 SGHNT and CDR2 YYREEE (reference sequence). CDR3 sequence (DNA): TGTGCCAGCAGCTTGGAGGGAAAGGGAGGTGAAAAACTGTTTTTT. Its protein product is CASSLEGKGGEKLFF.

By sample fraction, this clonotype is medium-sized. This chain joins TRBV6-5 and TRBJ2-1; TRBD2 aligns across 7 bases. V was clipped by 0 bases and J by 2 bases; unmatched bases: 1. CDR1 is MNHEY and CDR2 is SVGAGI in the germline V gene. This CDR3 spans 15 amino acids. The CDR3 DNA follows: TGTGCCAGCAGTTACTCGGGAGGGACCTACAATGAGCAGTTCTTC. This translates into CASSYSGGTYNEQFF.

The V gene is TRBV20-1, the J gene TRBJ2-7; a weak D match, TRBD2 (5 bases). The germline CDR1 and CDR2 sequences are DFQATT and SNEGSKA (reference sequence). The CDR3 spans 11 residues. Trimming took 3 bases from V and 4 from J, leaving 7 bases between them. CDR3 nucleotides: TGCAGTGCTAGGGGAGTTTACGAGCAGTACTTC. Its protein product is CSARGVYEQYF.

Regarding this clonotype: This may arise from a read error, as a much more abundant clone is one base away. The rearrangement uses TRBV20-1 and TRBJ2-7; no clear D. This CDR3 comprises 12 residues. CDR1 is DFQATT, CDR2 SNEGSKA, per germline (reference sequence). The CDR3 nucleotides read TGCGGTGTCCCAGGAAAGCTGCACGAGCAGTACTTC. Translation gives CGVPGKLHEQYF.

CDR3 coding DNA: TGCATTGCCCTAAAAGGGGATGAAAAACTGTTTTTT. Translated: CIALKGDEKLFF. The chain uses TRBV20-1 and TRBJ1-4, with a weak D call TRBD1 (5 bases). CDR3 length: 12 amino acids. The germline V gene has CDR1 DFQATT and CDR2 SNEGSKA (reference sequence).

The V call is TRBV6-2 or TRBV6-3, the J call TRBJ1-4; D is uncertain. V gave up 2 bases and J gave up 6 bases, with 16 bases separating them. The CDR3 loop spans 16 amino acids. Germline V gives CDR1 MNHEY, CDR2 SVGEGT. CDR3 sequence: CASSYDSTGKDEKLFF. The DNA of the CDR3 is TGTGCCAGCAGTTACGACTCAACCGGGAAAGATGAAAAACTGTTTTTT.

In this sample, this clonotype turned up many times. The rearrangement uses TRBV6-5 and TRBJ2-5; 10 bases align to TRBD1. V dropped 2 bases and J dropped 0; count of bases not matched to a gene: 3. The CDR3 sequence is 16 residues long. Looked up from germline, CDR1 is MNHEY and CDR2 is SVGAGI. CDR3 region: CASSYGDRGHQETQYF. The CDR3 DNA reads TGTGCCAGCAGTTACGGGGACAGGGGCCACCAAGAGACCCAGTACTTC.

This chain uses TRBV10-3 with TRBJ2-5; perhaps D is TRBD1 or TRBD2 (5 bases each). Germline V gene lookup returns CDR1 ENHRY and CDR2 SYGVKD. Trimming removed 6 bases at V and 5 bases at J, with 16 bases between. There are 14 residues in the CDR3. CDR3 bases: TGTGCCATCAGGGGGACCCACCTGGGGGAGACCCAGTACTTC. Translation: CAIRGTHLGETQYF.

This clonotype is labeled as medium-sized. The genes are TRBV6-1 and TRBJ1-4; 7 nucleotides agree with TRBD1. Trimming at V came to 1 base and at J to 0 bases, leaving 8 bases not matched to a gene. CDR3 size: 18 residues. Germline CDR1 and CDR2: MNHNS and SASEGT. This CDR3 reads CASSEGWRGPSTNEKLFF. CDR3 DNA sequence: TGTGCCAGCAGTGAAGGATGGAGGGGGCCATCAACTAATGAAAAACTGTTTTTT.

Many counts were recorded for this clonotype. The CDR3 DNA is TGTGCCACCAGTGCCCACGGCTCCTACGAGCAGTACTTC. This translates into CATSAHGSYEQYF. This sequence joins TRBV24-1 and TRBJ2-7; the D is unclear. The CDR3 covers 13 residues. Germline CDR1 is KGHDR and CDR2 is SFDVKD. The V end lost 5 bases, the J end lost 0 bases, and 7 bases lay between the germline ends.

This rearrangement joins TRBV28 to TRBJ2-5; 8 nucleotides match TRBD2. The CDR3 runs 15 residues. The germline gives CDR1 MDHEN, CDR2 SYDVKM. Germline trimming cut 6 bases from V and 5 bases from J; bases unmatched to any gene: 11. The CDR3 loop reads CASRGVAGSMETQYF. CDR3 nucleotide sequence: TGTGCCAGCAGAGGCGTAGCGGGGTCCATGGAGACCCAGTACTTC.

Ten or more counts support this clonotype. V and J are TRBV5-1 and TRBJ2-1; TRBD1 matches at 9 bases. Looked up from germline, CDR1 is SGHRS and CDR2 is YFSETQ. CDR3 length: 15 residues. Trimming removed 6 bases from V and 6 bases from J; junction bases left unmatched: 10. For the CDR3, the DNA is TGCGCCAGCACCCCTATGGACAGGGGTTCCAATGAGCAGTTCTTC. Protein product: CASTPMDRGSNEQFF.

In this sample, this clonotype turned up many times. The V call is TRBV18, the J call TRBJ1-2; D remains unclear. Trimming pared 5 bases from V and 4 bases from J, leaving 17 bases between. Germline V gene sequence: CDR1 KGHSH, CDR2 LQKENI. This CDR3 contains 15 residues. The CDR3 nucleotides are TGTGCCAGCTCATCCGGACGGAAAAGGTCCTATGGCTACACCTTC. Translated: CASSSGRKRSYGYTF. The variable domain in full, with the rest retrieved from reference TRBV18 and TRBJ1-2, is NAGVMQNPRHLVRRRGQEARLRCSPMKGHSHVYWYRQLPEEGLKFMVYLQKENIIDESGMPKERFSAEFPKEGPSILRIQQVVRGDSAAYFCASSSGRKRSYGYTFGSGTRLTVV.

Within the sample, this clonotype is medium-sized. This chain links TRBV20-1 with TRBJ2-1; unclear D gene. The germline V gene has CDR1 DFQATT and CDR2 SNEGSKA (reference sequence). The CDR3 covers 10 residues. V was clipped by 6 bases and J by 4 bases, with 4 bases between them. As DNA, the CDR3 is TGCAGTGCATTGTACAATGAGCAGTTCTTC. Translated, it gives CSALYNEQFF.